Below, 13 T cell receptor beta chains from the same sample are listed, as sequenced in a study of T cell responses to AZD1222 COVID-19 vaccine. Assay used: immunoSEQ multiplex PCR; TCRdb lists only in-frame clones, some missing. The sample includes tens of thousands of clones, 70% to 90% of them seen just once. Specimen: peripheral blood, collected 28 days after the second AZD1222 dose. The source of these receptors is an adult who received the AZD1222 COVID-19 vaccine.

This sequence joins TRBV2 and TRBJ1-4, with unresolved D. The CDR3 spans 13 residues. Germline CDR1 reads SNHLY; CDR2 reads FYNNEI. V lost 8 bases, J lost 3 bases, and 10 bases lay in between. CDR3 in DNA: TGTGCCAGCGCGACGCAGGCTAATGAAAAACTGTTTTTT. Translating gives CASATQANEKLFF.

The rearrangement links TRBV28 to TRBJ1-2, with 7 bases aligning to TRBD1. CDR1 MDHEN and CDR2 SYDVKM come from the germline V gene. Trimming at V came to 7 bases and at J to 2 bases, leaving 10 bases not matched to a gene. The CDR3 extends over 15 amino acids. The CDR3 spells CASTRGVRLNYGYTF. CDR3 in DNA: TGTGCCAGCACCAGGGGGGTCAGGCTAAACTATGGCTACACCTTC.

The rearrangement links TRBV5-8 to TRBJ2-3, with 9 bases aligning to TRBD2. This CDR3 has 16 residues. Germline-derived CDR1 and CDR2 are SGHTS and YDEGEE. V trimming: 7 bases; J trimming: 7 bases; junction bases outside the gene matches: 16. Here the CDR3 reads CASRVVAGGPRNTQYF. CDR3 in DNA: TGTGCCAGCCGCGTGGTTGCGGGAGGGCCCAGAAATACGCAGTATTTT.

This clone was recorded a few times. This chain connects TRBV5-5 to TRBJ2-1, with D uncertain. V dropped 2 bases and J dropped 2 bases, with 14 bases sitting between them. Germline V gene lookup returns CDR1 SGHKS and CDR2 YYEKEE (reference sequence). This CDR3 contains 16 residues. CDR3 loop: CASSFLLSLTYNEQFF. The CDR3 region has the DNA TGTGCCAGCAGCTTCCTGCTCAGCTTAACCTACAATGAGCAGTTCTTC.

This clone has a single count. The chain recombines TRBV5-5 with TRBJ2-2, with unresolved D. Trimming removed 0 bases from V and 6 bases from J, with 9 bases in between. This CDR3 has 14 amino acids. Per the germline V gene, CDR1 is SGHKS and CDR2 is YYEKEE (reference sequence). CDR3 region: CASSLGPLAGELFF. The CDR3 DNA sequence: TGTGCCAGCAGCTTGGGCCCCCTGGCCGGGGAGCTGTTTTTT.

In its sample, this clone was seen a few times. This sequence joins TRBV24-1 and TRBJ2-2; 10 bases fit TRBD2. The CDR3 extends over 17 amino acids. Germline CDR1 reads KGHDR; CDR2 reads SFDVKD. V lost 0 bases, J lost 6 bases, and 6 bases stayed unmatched. CDR3 residues: CATSDLIGLAGAGELFF. The CDR3 nucleotides read TGTGCCACCAGTGATTTGATTGGTCTAGCGGGGGCCGGGGAGCTGTTTTTT.

The chain is built from TRBV27 and TRBJ1-4; unclear D gene. This CDR3 has 13 residues. The germline V gene encodes CDR1 MNHEY and CDR2 SMNVEV (reference sequence). V lost 5 bases, J lost 5 bases, and 9 bases lay in between. The CDR3 DNA follows: TGTGCCAGCAGTCCAGTCGAAAATGAAAAACTGTTTTTT. This translates into CASSPVENEKLFF.

The chain has TRBV2 and TRBJ2-6, with a weak D call TRBD1 (5 bases). V lost 6 bases and J lost 0, with 12 bases in between. The CDR3 sequence is 16 residues long. CDR1 and CDR2 (germline): SNHLY, FYNNEI. The CDR3 DNA is TGTGCCAGCAGCAGGGATGCCGGCTCTGGGGCCAACGTCCTGACTTTC. Translating it yields CASSRDAGSGANVLTF.

The chain links TRBV27 to TRBJ1-6; tentatively, D is TRBD1 (6 bases). In germline, CDR1 is MNHEY, CDR2 SMNVEV (reference sequence). Trimming shortened V by 6 bases and J by 6 bases, and 12 bases separated the two germline ends. The CDR3 contains 14 residues. CDR3 DNA: TGTGCCAGCAGAAGAGGGGGGATTAATTCACCCCTCCACTTT. Protein sequence: CASRRGGINSPLHF.

The CDR3: CALAGAGETQYF. The CDR3 DNA reads TGTGCCCTGGCGGGGGCTGGAGAGACCCAGTACTTC. V usage is TRBV30 and J usage is TRBJ2-5, with a tentative D call TRBD2 (7 bases). V was pared by 8 bases and J by 4 bases, with 14 bases between. From germline, CDR1 is GTSNPN and CDR2 SVGIG (reference sequence). The CDR3 spans 12 residues.

This chain joins TRBV7-9 and TRBJ1-1; possibly TRBD1 for D (5 bases). Germline CDR1 and CDR2: SEHNR and FQNEAQ (reference sequence). The CDR3 runs to 12 residues. V lost 5 bases to trimming and J lost 5 bases, with 9 bases between them. In DNA form, the CDR3 reads TGTGCCAGCAGCCTCAGGGAAACTGAAGCTTTCTTT. As protein: CASSLRETEAFF.

The rearrangement joins TRBV29-1 to TRBJ1-6; 8 positions agree with TRBD1. The CDR3 spans 13 residues. V shed 6 bases, J shed 9 bases, and the junction held 7 bases outside the gene matches. Germline loops: CDR1 SQVTM, CDR2 ANQGSEA. The CDR3 is CSVRTGYSSPLHF. For the CDR3, the DNA is TGCAGCGTACGGACAGGGTACAGTTCACCCCTCCACTTT.

The chain has TRBV3-1 (or the pseudogene TRBV3-2) and TRBJ2-2; TRBD1 matches at 7 bases. The CDR3 runs to 16 residues. V dropped 1 base and J dropped 1; count of bases not matched to a gene: 3. Germline loops: CDR1 LGHDT, CDR2 YNNKEL (reference sequence). The CDR3 nucleotides read TGTGCCAGCAGCCAAGTCTGGACAGGGAACACCGGGGAGCTGTTTTTT. Translating gives CASSQVWTGNTGELFF.